This T cell receptor beta chain comes out of a study of shared clonotypes between healthy human individuals. Across the whole study: Those who served as donors were a couple of women and a few men between the ages of 18 and 49.

Ten or more counts support this clone. Within the sample, other DNA sequences also encode this same CDR3. Unsorted PBMC DNA went through sequencing on ten immunoSEQ deep assay plates. The method was immunoSEQ multiplex PCR; TCRdb's version includes in-frame clones alone and lacks a portion of them. The sample contains fewer than 600,000 clones, around 77% of which appear only once. The TCR sequence derives from a woman in her thirties or forties in good health. Some clones in this sample may be carry-over from other donors' samples. Sequences were obtained from PBMCs.

This chain's CDR3 is CASSPGLSTDTQYF. CDR3 nucleotides: TGTGCCAGCAGTCCGGGACTTAGCACAGATACGCAGTATTTT. The chain links TRBV6-4 to TRBJ2-3; a weak D match, TRBD2 (6 bases). V was clipped by 5 bases and J by 0 bases, with 9 bases between them. CDR3 length equals 14 residues. CDR1 and CDR2 from the germline V gene are MRHNA and SNTAGT.